These 27 T cell receptor beta chains were sequenced from one sample in a study of shared clonotypes between healthy human individuals. Clones were sequenced by immunoSEQ multiplex PCR, and TCRdb holds only the in-frame ones, with some missing. This table has 1,100,000 or so clones, 75% to 85% appearing once. The sample comprised memory CD4+ T cells from PBMCs. Subset: CD45RA-negative fraction. These receptors all come from a man younger than 35 in good health. Some clones in this sample may be carry-over from other donors' samples.

This sequence joins TRBV6-5 and TRBJ1-1; unclear D gene. Trimming removed 0 bases at V and 10 bases at J, with 15 bases between. Germline lookup yields CDR1 MNHEY and CDR2 SVGAGI. This CDR3 comprises 14 residues. This chain's CDR3 is CASSYSSRTGGAFF. The CDR3 nucleotides read TGTGCCAGCAGTTACTCAAGTCGTACCGGAGGAGCTTTCTTT.

Concerning this clone: Other DNA sequences from this sample encode an identical CDR3 as well. The rearrangement joins TRBV9 to TRBJ1-1, with D unclear. The germline CDR1 and CDR2 sequences are SGDLS and YYNGEE. The CDR3 contains 14 residues. Trimming shortened V by 0 bases and J by 0 bases, and 6 bases separated the two germline ends. CDR3: CASSVEAVNTEAFF. For the CDR3, the DNA is TGTGCCAGCAGCGTAGAGGCGGTGAACACTGAAGCTTTCTTT. Filled out from reference TRBV9 and TRBJ1-1, the complete variable domain reads DSGVTQTPKHLITATGQRVTLRCSPRSGDLSVYWYQQSLDQGLQFLIQYYNGEERAKGNILERFSAQQFPDLHSELNLSSLELGDSALYFCASSVEAVNTEAFFGQGTRLTVV.

This clone showed up just a few times. This chain connects TRBV28 to TRBJ2-4; possibly TRBD1 or TRBD2 for D (5 bases each). Trimming shortened V by 2 bases and J by 1 base, and 15 bases separated the two germline ends. The germline gives CDR1 MDHEN, CDR2 SYDVKM. CDR3 size: 17 residues. The CDR3: CASSLVWDPEAKNIQYF. CDR3 coding DNA: TGTGCCAGCAGTTTAGTCTGGGACCCGGAGGCCAAAAACATTCAGTACTTC. The variable domain in full, completed from reference TRBV28 and TRBJ2-4, reads DVKVTQSSRYLVKRTGEKVFLECVQDMDHENMFWYRQDPGLGLRLIYFSYDVKMKEKGDIPEGYSVSREKKERFSLILESASTNQTSMYLCASSLVWDPEAKNIQYFGAGTRLSVL.

This clone appeared a few times. The chain links TRBV11-2 to TRBJ2-3; D gene uncertain. V lost 5 bases to trimming and J lost 5 bases, with 8 bases between them. Germline CDR1 reads SGHAT; CDR2 reads FQNNGV. The CDR3 contains 12 residues. The CDR3 sequence is CASSPSRDTQYF. The CDR3 DNA is TGTGCCAGCAGCCCGAGTAGAGATACGCAGTATTTT.

About this clone itself: The same CDR3 also results from other DNA sequences found in this sample. The chain links TRBV5-1 to TRBJ2-7, with D perhaps given as TRBD1 or TRBD2 (6 bases each). This CDR3 region has 15 residues. V lost 4 bases, J lost 0 bases, and 14 bases lay in between. CDR1 is SGHRS, CDR2 YFSETQ, per germline. Written as DNA, the CDR3 is TGCGCCAGCAGCCTGGGGGGCTCCGCCTCCTACGAGCAGTACTTC. Its translation: CASSLGGSASYEQYF.

The chain employs TRBV2 and TRBJ2-3; D is undetermined. The CDR3 covers 14 residues. V shed 3 bases and J shed 3 bases, with 10 bases lying between them. From germline, CDR1 is SNHLY and CDR2 FYNNEI. CDR3 sequence reads: CASSDLVRTDTQYF. The CDR3 DNA sequence: TGTGCCAGCAGTGACCTAGTCCGGACAGATACGCAGTATTTT.

The chain joins TRBV6-1 to TRBJ1-3; the D is unclear. Trimming removed 1 base at V and 4 bases at J, with 8 bases between. The CDR3 sequence is 14 residues long. Germline values: CDR1 MNHNS, CDR2 SASEGT. The CDR3 DNA reads as TGTGCCAGCAGTGAAGTTCACTGGGGAAACACCATATATTTT. It specifies CASSEVHWGNTIYF.

This clone appeared once. The genes are TRBV7-8 and TRBJ1-3, with D maybe TRBD1 (5 bases). The CDR3 length is 14 residues. Germline V gives CDR1 SGHVS, CDR2 FQNEAQ. Trimming removed 5 bases at V and 7 bases at J, with 15 bases between. The CDR3 loop is CASSPGTHTNTIYF. The CDR3 region has the DNA TGTGCCAGCAGCCCAGGGACGCATACGAACACCATATATTTT.

V gene TRBV2 combines with J gene TRBJ2-1, with 11 bases fitting TRBD2. Trimming cost V 3 bases and J 6 bases; bases outside gene matches: 13. In germline, CDR1 is SNHLY, CDR2 FYNNEI. The CDR3 is made up of 18 amino acids. CDR3 in amino acids: CASSDATSGAKGGNEQFF. The CDR3 DNA sequence: TGTGCCAGCAGTGACGCGACTAGCGGGGCCAAAGGGGGCAATGAGCAGTTCTTC.

A remark on this clone: It may be a read error: a sequence one base away is much more abundant. The chain couples TRBV6-1 to TRBJ2-3; D uncertain. Trimming stripped 6 bases from V and 0 bases from J, with 4 bases between. CDR1 MNHNS and CDR2 SASEGT come from the germline V gene. The CDR3 has 12 amino acids. Written as DNA, the CDR3 is TGTGCCAGCAGCCCTAGCACAGATACGCAGTATTTT. Its translation is CASSPSTDTQYF.

The chain joins TRBV5-1 to TRBJ1-3; D remains unclear. V lost 4 bases and J lost 4, with 21 bases in between. The CDR3 is made up of 17 amino acids. Germline V CDR1 and CDR2: SGHRS, YFSETQ. The CDR3 reads CASSPSGLGNSGNTIYF. The CDR3 DNA sequence: TGCGCCAGCAGCCCCTCCGGGCTAGGGAATTCAGGAAACACCATATATTTT.

J is TRBJ1-1 and V is TRBV7-2; D call uncertain. Germline V gene sequence: CDR1 SGHTA, CDR2 FQGNSA. Trimming pared 5 bases from V and 0 bases from J, leaving 7 bases between. The CDR3 is made up of 13 amino acids. The CDR3 is CASSRSMNTEAFF. The DNA for the CDR3 is TGTGCCAGCAGCCGCAGCATGAACACTGAAGCTTTCTTT.

This clone was counted only a few times. This sequence joins TRBV10-3 and TRBJ2-1; 8 bases agree with TRBD2. The V segment lost 7 bases and the J segment 3 bases; nucleotides outside the gene matches: 14. The CDR3 runs to 17 residues. Germline V gives CDR1 ENHRY, CDR2 SYGVKD. As DNA, the CDR3 is TGTGCCATCATGAAGGGAACTAGCGGCTCAGGCTACAATGAGCAGTTCTTC. As protein: CAIMKGTSGSGYNEQFF.

The rearrangement links TRBV29-1 to TRBJ2-1; D might be TRBD1 (6 bases). The germline gives CDR1 SQVTM, CDR2 ANQGSEA. This CDR3 spans 14 amino acids. V gave up 6 bases and J gave up 7 bases, with 19 bases separating them. Written as DNA, the CDR3 is TGCAGCGTGGGAGTCAGGACAGTTGGAAATGAGCAGTTCTTC. It specifies CSVGVRTVGNEQFF.

The rearrangement uses TRBV7-3 and TRBJ2-3; tentatively, D is TRBD2 (6 bases). Germline V gene lookup returns CDR1 SGHTA and CDR2 FQGTGA. The CDR3 sequence is 13 residues long. Trimming stripped 6 bases from V and 3 bases from J, with 10 bases between. The CDR3 reads CASRSRETDTQYF. The DNA of the CDR3 is TGTGCCAGCAGATCCCGGGAGACAGATACGCAGTATTTT.

V is TRBV5-4 and J is TRBJ2-7; D is unclear. There are 17 residues in the CDR3. Trimming took off 0 bases at V and 4 bases at J, with 20 bases between the two ends. Germline V gene data show CDR1 as SGHNT and CDR2 as YYREEE (reference sequence). CDR3 DNA: TGTGCCAGCAGCTTGGGGGGTGGCACCAGGTCATTGTACGAGCAGTACTTC. It is translated as CASSLGGGTRSLYEQYF.

As to this clone: Distinct nucleotide sequences in the sample also encode this CDR3. The J gene is TRBJ1-4, the V gene TRBV5-1; D is unclear. Trimming stripped 4 bases from V and 4 bases from J, with 5 bases between. Germline V gives CDR1 SGHRS, CDR2 YFSETQ. This CDR3 region has 12 residues. CDR3: CASSRDNEKLFF. For the CDR3, the DNA is TGCGCCAGCAGCCGGGATAATGAAAAACTGTTTTTT.

The chain joins TRBV15 to TRBJ2-1; 10 positions match TRBD1. The ends lost 3 bases at V and 7 bases at J; junction bases unmatched: 9. The germline V gene has CDR1 LNHNV and CDR2 YYDKDF (reference sequence). The CDR3 sequence is 16 residues long. The CDR3 region has the DNA TGTGCCACCAGCAGGGGCAGGACAGGGGGTGAAAATGAGCAGTTCTTC. Translated, it gives CATSRGRTGGENEQFF.

The chain couples TRBV6-6 to TRBJ2-7; maybe TRBD1 (6 bases). Germline CDR1 and CDR2: MNHNY and SVGAGI (reference sequence). The CDR3 has 14 amino acids. The ends were cut back, 2 bases at V and 2 bases at J, with 10 bases in the middle. CDR3 region: CASSYGAGAYEQYF. Here the CDR3 DNA reads TGTGCCAGCAGTTACGGGGCAGGGGCCTACGAGCAGTACTTC.

V usage is TRBV27 and J usage is TRBJ2-6, with D hard to call. Trimming removed 4 bases at V and 0 bases at J, with 22 bases between. Germline CDR1 reads MNHEY; CDR2 reads SMNVEV (reference sequence). This CDR3 is 20 amino acids long. CDR3 DNA sequence: TGTGCCAGCAGTTCTACTTCATCGGGCAGGCCGAACTCTGGGGCCAACGTCCTGACTTTC. This sequence encodes CASSSTSSGRPNSGANVLTF.

The chain combines TRBV5-1 with TRBJ2-5, with 8 bases lining up with TRBD1. This CDR3 is 14 amino acids long. Trimming took 4 bases from V and 6 from J; bases not matched to a gene: 8. Germline-derived CDR1 and CDR2 are SGHRS and YFSETQ. The CDR3 DNA reads TGCGCCAGCAGCACCGGACAGGGAGAACAGACCCAGTACTTC. This codes for CASSTGQGEQTQYF. Supplemented by reference TRBV5-1 and TRBJ2-5, the full variable domain reads KAGVTQTPRYLIKTRGQQVTLSCSPISGHRSVSWYQQTPGQGLQFLFEYFSETQRNKGNFPGRFSGRQFSNSRSEMNVSTLELGDSALYLCASSTGQGEQTQYFGPGTRLLVL.

Note on this clone: Different DNA sequences within this sample yield the same CDR3. This chain links TRBV5-1 with TRBJ1-1; D possibly corresponds to TRBD1 (6 bases). The CDR3 is made up of 12 amino acids. Germline-derived CDR1 and CDR2 are SGHRS and YFSETQ. The germline V and J ends were trimmed by 4 bases and 5 bases, with 9 bases remaining between them. The CDR3 reads CASSTGRTEAFF. CDR3 sequence (DNA): TGCGCCAGCAGCACAGGGCGGACTGAAGCTTTCTTT.

This chain uses TRBV5-1 with TRBJ2-7; D possibly uses TRBD1 or TRBD2 (6 bases each). Trimming cost V 4 bases and J 1 base, with 18 bases left between them. Germline V CDR1 and CDR2: SGHRS, YFSETQ. The CDR3 totals 16 residues. The CDR3 is CASSQEGTSISYEQYF. The CDR3 nucleotides read TGCGCCAGCAGCCAGGAGGGGACATCTATTTCCTACGAGCAGTACTTC.

A single count supports this clone. V is TRBV28 and J is TRBJ2-3; D is possibly TRBD2 (6 bases). Germline-derived CDR1 and CDR2 are MDHEN and SYDVKM. This CDR3 comprises 16 residues. Trimming pared 2 bases from V and 2 bases from J, leaving 14 bases between. The CDR3 DNA sequence: TGTGCCAGCAGTTTACGGACTACGCGGGCCACAGATACGCAGTATTTT. Translated, it gives CASSLRTTRATDTQYF. The whole variable domain, filled in from reference TRBV28 and TRBJ2-3, reads DVKVTQSSRYLVKRTGEKVFLECVQDMDHENMFWYRQDPGLGLRLIYFSYDVKMKEKGDIPEGYSVSREKKERFSLILESASTNQTSMYLCASSLRTTRATDTQYFGPGTRLTVL.

The rearrangement links TRBV2 to TRBJ2-1; the match to TRBD2 covers 9 bases. Germline V lookup: CDR1 SNHLY, CDR2 FYNNEI. J gave up 5 bases and V 2 bases, and 7 bases lay outside the gene matches. CDR3 size: 16 residues. The chain's CDR3 is CASSELSGRSHNEQFF. CDR3 bases: TGTGCCAGCAGTGAATTAAGCGGGAGGTCCCACAATGAGCAGTTCTTC.

The chain uses TRBV5-6 and TRBJ2-1, with D tentatively TRBD2 (6 bases). This CDR3 spans 16 amino acids. V lost 6 bases and J 3 bases, leaving 19 bases between the germline ends. The V gene's germline CDR1 is SGHDT and CDR2 YYEEEE. The CDR3 spells CASTLLSGLFYNEQFF. CDR3 bases: TGTGCCAGCACCCTCCTTAGCGGATTGTTCTACAATGAGCAGTTCTTC.

The chain links TRBV6-5 to TRBJ1-3; D gene ambiguous. Germline CDR1 MNHEY, CDR2 SVGAGI. Trimming removed 8 bases from V and 2 bases from J, with 13 bases in between. This CDR3 contains 14 residues. The CDR3 DNA reads as TGTGCCAGCGGGTCCACGGGCGCTGGAAACACCATATATTTT. This encodes CASGSTGAGNTIYF.